The 9 T cell receptor beta chains given below trace back to one sample, sequenced in a study of cytomegalovirus exposure and HLA in healthy donors. Primers for the PCR totalled 60 Vbeta and 13 Jbeta. Some clones are missing from TCRdb's copy, which holds only in-frame ones; the method was immunoSEQ multiplex PCR. The table includes some 120,000 clones, nearly 80% detected once. Sequenced material: PBMCs. The receptors were gathered from a woman in her 40s in good health and CMV-seronegative.

This chain links TRBV2 with TRBJ1-2; 7 bases line up with TRBD1. The J segment lost 5 bases and the V segment lost 6 bases, leaving 3 bases of the junction unmatched. From germline, CDR1 is SNHLY and CDR2 FYNNEI. The CDR3 is 12 residues long. The CDR3 coding sequence is TGTGCCAGCAGCGGGACAGTTTATGGCTACACCTTC. As protein: CASSGTVYGYTF.

Worth noting for this clone: A junction end diverges from the germline sequence, so it may reflect a read error. The J gene is TRBJ2-7, the V gene TRBV7-9, with TRBD1 matching 9 bases. CDR1 and CDR2 from the germline V gene are SEHNR and FQNEAQ (reference sequence). The length of the CDR3 is 15 residues. CDR3 nucleotide sequence: TGTTCCAGCAGCCCTACCCGGGGACAGGGTTCCGAGCAGTACTTC. The encoded protein is CSSSPTRGQGSEQYF.

This chain uses TRBV15 with TRBJ2-7; 8 bases line up with TRBD1. After removal of 0 bases from V and 5 bases from J, the junction contained 12 bases not matched to a gene. Germline-derived CDR1 and CDR2 are LNHNV and YYDKDF (reference sequence). The CDR3 has 17 residues. CDR3 DNA sequence: TGTGCCACCAGCAGAGATAAATTAGACAGGGGTAGTGACGAGCAGTACTTC. The encoded protein is CATSRDKLDRGSDEQYF.

The chain links TRBV9 to TRBJ2-7; 7 positions agree with TRBD1. V lost 4 bases, J lost 6 bases, and 10 bases stayed unmatched. CDR1 is SGDLS, CDR2 YYNGEE, per germline. This CDR3 is built from 14 residues. CDR3: CASSQRTGAREQYF. The CDR3 coding sequence is TGTGCCAGCAGCCAACGCACAGGGGCGCGCGAGCAGTACTTC.

The chain is built from TRBV10-2 and TRBJ2-1; possibly TRBD2 for D (6 bases). This CDR3 is 15 amino acids long. V was cut by 0 bases and J by 3 bases, with 9 bases left in between. Germline V gene data show CDR1 as WSHSY and CDR2 as SAAADI. The CDR3 here is CASSESRGNYNEQFF. The CDR3 nucleotides are TGCGCCAGCAGTGAGTCCCGGGGGAACTACAATGAGCAGTTCTTC.

The chain is built from TRBV5-6 and TRBJ2-2; a weak D match, TRBD1 (6 bases). The CDR3 has 17 amino acids. Trimming took 4 bases from V and 1 from J, leaving 17 bases between them. Germline V gene sequence: CDR1 SGHDT, CDR2 YYEEEE. Here the CDR3 DNA reads TGTGCCAGCAGCCTGTTTACCGGGACACAGAACACCGGGGAGCTGTTTTTT. Translating gives CASSLFTGTQNTGELFF.

V is TRBV5-1 and J is TRBJ1-6, with TRBD1 matching 10 bases. The CDR3 covers 19 residues. Per germline, CDR1 SGHRS and CDR2 YFSETQ. J lost 1 base, V lost 2 bases, and 9 bases had no gene match. For the CDR3, the DNA is TGCGCCAGCAGCTTTACTCCGCCGGGACAGGGGTCCTATAATTCACCCCTCCACTTT. Translation gives CASSFTPPGQGSYNSPLHF.

This clone was seen a few times. The chain employs TRBV10-1 and TRBJ1-2, with a possible D match to TRBD1 (6 bases). Germline V gene sequence: CDR1 WNHNN, CDR2 SYGVQD (reference sequence). This CDR3 region has 13 residues. Trimming shortened V by 2 bases and J by 5 bases, and 9 bases separated the two germline ends. This chain's CDR3 is CASSETGSYGYTF. DNA of the CDR3: TGCGCCAGCAGTGAGACAGGGTCATATGGCTACACCTTC.

Only a few counts were recorded for this clone. One end of the junction is discordant with germline, which a read error may explain. For the CDR3, the DNA is TGTTCCAGCACCCCCCACCGGGACAGGCCCACCGGGGAGCTGTTTTTT. The encoded protein is CSSTPHRDRPTGELFF. This chain uses TRBV7-9 with TRBJ2-2; 8 bases are a match to TRBD1. The CDR3 has 16 amino acids. CDR1 SEHNR and CDR2 FQNEAQ come from the germline V gene (reference sequence).